The sequence of this T cell receptor beta chain was determined in a study of response to subunit inactivated influenza vaccine. This clonotype was found many times. Antigen: not known. This CDR3 contains 12 residues. Germline V gives CDR1 SQVTM, CDR2 ANQGSEA. The V gene lost 6 bases and the J gene lost 1 base, with 10 bases spanning the gap. General study findings and limits: The authors suggested that every seasonal influenza vaccination recruits few new T cells.

TCRdb re-derived calls from the RT-PCR reads in MiXCR, one entry per CDR3 protein. In the table there are about 700,000 distinct CDR3 sequences, approximately 15% of which are singletons. The TCR comes from a man aged 50 or older who received an inactivated influenza vaccine. The starting material was PBMCs from blood, obtained about 13 days after vaccination. The chain links TRBV29-1 to TRBJ2-7; unclear D gene. CDR3 DNA: TGCAGCGTAAGGGCCGGATCCTACGAGCAGTACTTC. The encoded protein is CSVRAGSYEQYF.